One sample yielded the 5 T cell receptor beta chains listed below, sequenced in a study of T cell repertoires in cytomegalovirus infection. Which antigens these TCRs recognize remains unknown. TCRdb reprocessed the reads with MiXCR, giving one entry per CDR3 protein. Of 450,000 to 650,000 distinct CDR3 sequences listed, approximately 40% are singletons. Sequenced here: cultured PBMCs, sampled from culture after CMV antigen stimulation. These receptors came from a human donor in good health (CMV status not recorded). Some clones in this sample may be carry-over from other donors' samples.

V and J are TRBV24-1 and TRBJ2-2; 7 bases match TRBD2. CDR1 is KGHDR and CDR2 is SFDVKD in the germline V gene. The CDR3 is 15 residues long. The V segment lost 3 bases and the J segment 6 bases; nucleotides outside the gene matches: 6. The CDR3 DNA follows: TGTGCCACCAGTGATCCTGGACTAGTGTCCGGGGAGCTGTTTTTT. Translation gives CATSDPGLVSGELFF.

V and J are TRBV2 and TRBJ2-3; unclear D gene. V lost 7 bases, J lost 11 bases, and 16 bases lay in between. Looked up from germline, CDR1 is SNHLY and CDR2 is FYNNEI. This CDR3 contains 12 residues. The CDR3 DNA follows: TGTGCCAGCAAAACCGGAGCCCTGAGGCAGTATTTT. Protein sequence: CASKTGALRQYF.

The sample holds a few counts of this clonotype. V usage is TRBV5-8 and J usage is TRBJ1-5; D is ambiguous. V lost 4 bases, J lost 1 base, and 12 bases lay in between. The CDR3 totals 15 residues. Germline CDR1 reads SGHTS; CDR2 reads YDEGEE. The CDR3 reads CASSPRVSSNQPQHF. In nucleotides, the CDR3 is TGTGCCAGCAGCCCGCGAGTCAGCAGCAATCAGCCCCAGCATTTT.

There are a few counts of this clonotype. The chain uses TRBV27 and TRBJ2-7; 9 bases fit TRBD2. Germline-derived CDR1 and CDR2 are MNHEY and SMNVEV (reference sequence). CDR3 length: 15 amino acids. J was trimmed by 2 bases and V by 2 bases; bases with no gene match: 4. The chain's CDR3 is CASSLGSSGTYEQYF. CDR3 nucleotides: TGTGCCAGCAGTTTAGGGTCTAGCGGGACCTACGAGCAGTACTTC.

The chain employs TRBV28 and TRBJ2-7; the D gene is possibly TRBD2 (5 bases). Germline V gene sequence: CDR1 MDHEN, CDR2 SYDVKM. CDR3 size: 14 residues. The ends were cut back, 3 bases at V and 2 bases at J, with 11 bases in the middle. The CDR3: CASSFRTGPYEQYF. The DNA of the CDR3 is TGTGCCAGCAGTTTCCGGACTGGACCCTACGAGCAGTACTTC.